This T cell receptor beta chain was sequenced during a study of cytomegalovirus exposure and HLA in healthy donors. The CDR3 has 14 amino acids. V shed 5 bases, J shed 2 bases, and the junction held 5 bases outside the gene matches. Germline values: CDR1 SEHNR, CDR2 FQNEAQ (reference sequence). Findings and caveats of the study: The authors listed 150 to 200 TCR beta chains as cytomegalovirus-associated.

TCRdb's copy holds only in-frame clones and misses some; the assay was immunoSEQ multiplex PCR. The table records more than 65,000 clones, just under 95% of them present only once. In the case of this clone: What it recognizes is unknown.

What was sequenced was PBMCs. The origin of this receptor is a man between 18 and 29 years old in good health and CMV-seronegative. This chain joins TRBV7-9 and TRBJ1-2, with 7 bases lining up with TRBD1. The CDR3 DNA reads as TGTGCCAGCAGCAGCCGGGGACAGAACTATGGCTACACCTTC. Amino acids: CASSSRGQNYGYTF.